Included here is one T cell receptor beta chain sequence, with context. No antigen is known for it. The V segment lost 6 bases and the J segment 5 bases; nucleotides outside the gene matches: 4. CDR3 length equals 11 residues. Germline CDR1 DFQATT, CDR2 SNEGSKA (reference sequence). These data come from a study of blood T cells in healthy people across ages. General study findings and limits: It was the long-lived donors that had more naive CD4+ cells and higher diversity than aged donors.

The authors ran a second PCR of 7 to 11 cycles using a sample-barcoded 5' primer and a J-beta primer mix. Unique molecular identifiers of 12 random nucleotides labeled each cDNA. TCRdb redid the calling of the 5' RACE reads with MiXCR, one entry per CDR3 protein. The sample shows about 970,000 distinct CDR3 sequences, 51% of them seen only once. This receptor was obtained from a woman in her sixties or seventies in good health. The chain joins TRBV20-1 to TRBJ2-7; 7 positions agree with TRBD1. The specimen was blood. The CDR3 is CSAADRHEQYF. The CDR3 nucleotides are TGCAGTGCCGCGGACAGGCACGAGCAGTACTTC.